Each of the 9 T cell receptor beta chains below was sequenced from the same sample in a study of blood T cell repertoires in COVID-19. Profiled with immunoSEQ multiplex PCR; TCRdb holds only in-frame clones, not every one. The sample records roughly 120,000 clones, 82% being singletons. Sequenced input: peripheral blood. All receptors derive from a human donor in a cohort sampled during active COVID-19.

J is TRBJ1-1 and V is TRBV19; D gene ambiguous. CDR1 LNHDA and CDR2 SQIVND come from the germline V gene (reference sequence). CDR3 size: 15 residues. Trimming removed 7 bases from V and 0 bases from J, with 15 bases in between. The CDR3 DNA reads as TGTGCCAGTACCACCCCTTCGCCTATGAACACTGAAGCTTTCTTT. This codes for CASTTPSPMNTEAFF.

The chain recombines TRBV5-1 with TRBJ1-5, with TRBD1 matching 10 bases. J gave up 4 bases and V 5 bases, and 6 bases lay outside the gene matches. CDR3 length equals 15 residues. The germline CDR1 and CDR2 sequences are SGHRS and YFSETQ. The DNA of the CDR3 is TGCGCCAGCAGTACCGGGACAGGGGTAAATCAGCCCCAGCATTTT. Translated, it gives CASSTGTGVNQPQHF.

The J gene is TRBJ1-5, the V gene TRBV6-6; no definite D call. V shed 3 bases and J shed 7 bases, with 10 bases lying between them. From germline, CDR1 is MNHNY and CDR2 SVGAGI (reference sequence). This CDR3 spans 13 amino acids. CDR3 bases: TGTGCCAGCAGTTATACAGTAGACCAGCCCCAGCATTTT. Its protein is CASSYTVDQPQHF.

The chain recombines TRBV7-2 with TRBJ1-2, with a weak D call TRBD1 (5 bases). V lost 6 bases and J 2 bases, leaving 16 bases between the germline ends. Germline V gene lookup returns CDR1 SGHTA and CDR2 FQGNSA. The length of the CDR3 is 15 residues. This CDR3 is CASRTTGPSNYGYTF. The CDR3 DNA reads TGTGCCAGCAGAACAACAGGCCCCTCCAACTATGGCTACACCTTC.

In its sample, this clone was seen once. The chain couples TRBV29-1 to TRBJ1-4; D might be TRBD1 (5 bases). Trimming removed 8 bases at V and 5 bases at J, with 18 bases between. In germline, CDR1 is SQVTM, CDR2 ANQGSEA. The CDR3 has 14 amino acids. DNA of the CDR3: TGCAGCACAAAAGACAGTGAGAAAAATGAAAAACTGTTTTTT. It is translated as CSTKDSEKNEKLFF.

This sequence joins TRBV6-6 and TRBJ1-2; 7 bases agree with TRBD1. J was trimmed by 4 bases and V by 5 bases; bases with no gene match: 7. CDR1 MNHNY and CDR2 SVGAGI come from the germline V gene (reference sequence). The CDR3 is made up of 14 amino acids. CDR3 sequence: CASSEPGTVYGYTF. As DNA, the CDR3 is TGTGCCAGCAGTGAGCCCGGGACAGTCTATGGCTACACCTTC.

This chain joins TRBV19 and TRBJ1-2, with 7 bases that match TRBD1. The V segment lost 9 bases and the J segment 0 bases; nucleotides outside the gene matches: 10. The CDR3 is 15 amino acids. Per germline, CDR1 LNHDA and CDR2 SQIVND (reference sequence). In nucleotides, the CDR3 is TGTGCCAGCAGAGACCGGGACAGCGCTAACTATGGCTACACCTTC. It yields the protein CASRDRDSANYGYTF.

The chain couples TRBV4-1 to TRBJ1-1; 7 bases are shared with TRBD1. After removal of 4 bases from V and 10 bases from J, the junction contained 6 bases not matched to a gene. Germline CDR1 and CDR2: MGHRA and YSYEKL. The CDR3 is 12 residues long. CDR3 DNA: TGCGCCAGCAGCCGCCCCGGGACAGTAGCTTTCTTT. Translating gives CASSRPGTVAFF.

The chain carries TRBV19 and TRBJ1-5; TRBD1 matches at 7 bases. There are 17 residues in the CDR3. CDR1 is LNHDA, CDR2 SQIVND, per germline (reference sequence). Trimming took 3 bases from V and 3 from J; bases not matched to a gene: 11. In DNA form, the CDR3 reads TGTGCCAGTAGTATTCGGAGGGGCAGGGGGGTCAATCAGCCCCAGCATTTT. As protein: CASSIRRGRGVNQPQHF.